This T cell receptor beta chain was recovered during a study of cytomegalovirus exposure and HLA in healthy donors. Overall study findings and caveats: Certain indistinguishable V segments, among them TRBV6-2 and TRBV6-3, were excluded. Cytomegalovirus status was reportedly diagnosed by the classifier with high specificity and sensitivity.

CDR3 length: 14 residues. J gave up 2 bases and V 2 bases, and 3 bases lay outside the gene matches. The germline gives CDR1 SGHKS, CDR2 YYEKEE (reference sequence). This clone has just one count. Its specificity is unknown. The PCR made use of 60 Vbeta and 13 Jbeta primers. TCRdb keeps only in-frame clones here, not all; method: immunoSEQ multiplex PCR. The repertoire holds around 60,000 clones, with about 84% as singletons. The TCR originated in a male donor in good health and CMV-seronegative. The sequenced sample was PBMCs. The rearrangement links TRBV5-5 to TRBJ2-7; TRBD1 matches at 8 bases. DNA for the CDR3: TGTGCCAGCAGCTTCTGGACAGGGACCTACGAGCAGTACTTC. Translation: CASSFWTGTYEQYF.